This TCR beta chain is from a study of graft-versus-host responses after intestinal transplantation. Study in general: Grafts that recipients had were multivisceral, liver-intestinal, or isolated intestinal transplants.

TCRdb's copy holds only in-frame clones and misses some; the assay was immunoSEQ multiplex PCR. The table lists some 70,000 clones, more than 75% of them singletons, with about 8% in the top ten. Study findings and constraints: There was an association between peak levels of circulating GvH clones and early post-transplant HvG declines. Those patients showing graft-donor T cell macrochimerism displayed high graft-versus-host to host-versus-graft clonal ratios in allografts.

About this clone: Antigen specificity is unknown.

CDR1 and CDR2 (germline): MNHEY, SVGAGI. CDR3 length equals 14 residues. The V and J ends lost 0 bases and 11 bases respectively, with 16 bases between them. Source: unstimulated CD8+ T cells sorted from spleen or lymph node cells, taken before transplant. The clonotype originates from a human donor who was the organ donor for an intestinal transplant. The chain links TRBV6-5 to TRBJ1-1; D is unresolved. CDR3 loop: CASSYSSLDLEAFF. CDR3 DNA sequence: TGTGCCAGCAGTTACTCGTCCTTGGATCTCGAGGCTTTCTTT.